These 8 T cell receptor beta chains were all obtained from the same sample, sequenced in a study of shared clonotypes between healthy human individuals. Assay: immunoSEQ multiplex PCR; the TCRdb copy retains only in-frame clones and omits some. The data contain some 1,400,000 clones, roughly 96% of them singletons. Sequencing was carried out using naive CD4+ T cells sorted from blood. Subset of the sample: CD45RA+ positively selected. Every receptor here comes from a man aged 30-40 years in good health.

This clone showed up just once. The V call is TRBV11-2, the J call TRBJ2-7; 8 nucleotides agree with TRBD2. This CDR3 is 14 amino acids long. From germline, CDR1 is SGHAT and CDR2 FQNNGV. Losses at the gene ends were 5 bases for V and 3 bases for J; bases not matched to a gene: 6. Written as DNA, the CDR3 is TGTGCCAGCAGCCCGCGGGAGGAACACTACGAGCAGTACTTC. It codes for CASSPREEHYEQYF.

V gene TRBV18 combines with J gene TRBJ2-1; 9 bases match TRBD1. Unmatched junction bases numbered 7, after V lost 3 bases and J lost 4 bases. The CDR3 loop spans 16 amino acids. CDR1 KGHSH and CDR2 LQKENI come from the germline V gene. The CDR3 is CASSPGTGRAYNEQFF. The CDR3 region has the DNA TGTGCCAGCTCACCCGGGACAGGGAGGGCGTACAATGAGCAGTTCTTC.

The chain links TRBV30 to TRBJ1-3; 7 nucleotides align to TRBD1. V shed 0 bases and J 3 bases; nucleotides not matched to a gene: 8. Germline CDR1 and CDR2: GTSNPN and SVGIG (reference sequence). This CDR3 is 16 amino acids long. The CDR3 loop reads CAWSVLTGAIGNTIYF. As DNA, the CDR3 is TGTGCCTGGAGTGTTTTAACAGGGGCAATTGGAAACACCATATATTTT.

V and J are TRBV6-5 and TRBJ2-7; D unresolved. V was shortened by 8 bases and J by 2 bases, with 10 bases between the two germline ends. Per the germline V gene, CDR1 is MNHEY and CDR2 is SVGAGI. CDR3 length equals 12 residues. DNA of the CDR3: TGTGCCAGCGGAAAAGACCCCTACGAGCAGTACTTC. It yields the protein CASGKDPYEQYF.

The V call is TRBV28, the J call TRBJ2-7; D unresolved. Germline CDR1 MDHEN, CDR2 SYDVKM. The CDR3 loop spans 13 amino acids. Trimming cost V 6 bases and J 3 bases, with 12 bases left between them. CDR3 in amino acids: CASSGLGIYEQYF. DNA of the CDR3: TGTGCCAGCAGCGGGTTAGGGATCTACGAGCAGTACTTC.

The chain links TRBV4-3 to TRBJ1-2; TRBD1 matches 8 bases. CDR3 size: 18 residues. Germline trimming cut 0 bases from V and 7 bases from J; bases unmatched to any gene: 16. CDR1 LGHNA and CDR2 YSLEER come from the germline V gene. The CDR3 region is CASSQDWTGNFHPPGYTF. In DNA, the CDR3 is TGCGCCAGCAGCCAAGATTGGACAGGGAATTTTCACCCTCCTGGCTACACCTTC.

The chain recombines TRBV6-6 with TRBJ1-2, with D hard to call. CDR3 length: 15 amino acids. V was pared by 0 bases and J by 4 bases, with 12 bases between. CDR1 is MNHNY and CDR2 is SVGAGI in the germline V gene (reference sequence). For the CDR3, the DNA is TGTGCCAGCAGTTACTCGCCCGGGGAAGGCTATGGCTACACCTTC. It codes for CASSYSPGEGYGYTF.

As concerns this clone: Other nucleotide sequences in the sample specify the same CDR3. The chain recombines TRBV20-1 with TRBJ2-2; D unresolved. Germline CDR1 is DFQATT and CDR2 is SNEGSKA (reference sequence). The CDR3 is made up of 11 amino acids. V shed 3 bases and J shed 7 bases, with 6 bases lying between them. The CDR3 loop is CSASEVGELFF. The CDR3 DNA follows: TGCAGTGCTAGCGAGGTCGGGGAGCTGTTTTTT.